What follows is one TCR beta chain and its context. The data were obtained in a study of blood T cell repertoires in COVID-19. Background on the study: Researchers got acute and convalescent COVID-19 samples from the United States, Italy and Spain. PBMCs, B-cell-depleted T cells, or T cells provided the cDNA or gDNA that made up the material.

This CDR3 region has 16 residues. The ends lost 3 bases at V and 3 bases at J; junction bases unmatched: 6. CDR1 is SNHLY, CDR2 FYNNEI, per germline. In the authors' methods: From reference gene primer amplification, estimates of nucleated cell counts were derived. Data came from immunoSEQ multiplex PCR; TCRdb stores just in-frame clones and leaves some out. Clone size and V and J calls were adopted from that table, with D and trimming inferred from the DNA. Of fewer than 200,000 clones listed, 83% are singletons. Sequencing input: peripheral blood. The chain employs TRBV2 and TRBJ2-3; 10 bases are a match to TRBD2. The receptor was isolated from a woman of 80 years or more with acute or convalescent COVID-19. The CDR3 sequence is CASSEERGGGTDTQYF. CDR3 nucleotides: TGTGCCAGCAGTGAGGAGCGGGGGGGCGGGACAGATACGCAGTATTTT.